Included here is one TCR beta chain sequence, with context. The data were produced by immunoSEQ multiplex PCR, yet TCRdb's version contains in-frame clones alone and is incomplete. The sample includes about 130,000 clones, about 93% of them seen just once. The source of the sample is a study of T cell responses to AZD1222 COVID-19 vaccine. The CDR3 has 12 amino acids. Trimming cost V 7 bases and J 4 bases; bases outside gene matches: 3. From germline, CDR1 is MNHEY and CDR2 SVGAGI. This receptor was obtained from an adult in good health. This sequence joins TRBV6-5 and TRBJ1-2, with 7 bases aligning to TRBD1. The sample consisted of peripheral blood, taken on day 0 of AZD1222 vaccination. CDR3 in amino acids: CASKTGSYGYTF. The CDR3 bases are TGTGCCAGCAAGACAGGGTCCTATGGCTACACCTTC.